The table lists the clone carrying this T cell receptor (beta chain) with a few counts. Trimming removed 6 bases from V and 7 bases from J, with 18 bases in between. The CDR3 extends over 15 amino acids. The germline V gene encodes CDR1 SNHLY and CDR2 FYNNEI. This sample is part of a study of T-cell reconstitution after alpha-beta-depleted transplantation in children. Construction of the TCRbeta library involved unique molecular identifiers. MiXCR, run by TCRdb on the PCR reads, gives a single entry per CDR3 protein. The data contain about 610,000 distinct CDR3 sequences, 10% to 13% of them singletons.

The J gene is TRBJ2-2, the V gene TRBV2, with D uncertain. The source material was PBMCs from the stem cell graft donor, sampled from the stem cell graft. The receptor was derived from a human donor who donated a stem cell graft to a child with acute myeloid leukemia. The CDR3 DNA is TGTGCCAGCAGAACAGATACGGAATGGATCGGGGAGCTGTTTTTT. Translation: CASRTDTEWIGELFF. The complete variable domain, with remaining parts taken from reference TRBV2 and TRBJ2-2, reads EPEVTQTPSHQVTQMGQEVILRCVPISNHLYFYWYRQILGQKVEFLVSFYNNEISEKSEIFDDQFSVERPDGSNFTLKIRSTKLEDSAMYFCASRTDTEWIGELFFGEGSRLTVL.